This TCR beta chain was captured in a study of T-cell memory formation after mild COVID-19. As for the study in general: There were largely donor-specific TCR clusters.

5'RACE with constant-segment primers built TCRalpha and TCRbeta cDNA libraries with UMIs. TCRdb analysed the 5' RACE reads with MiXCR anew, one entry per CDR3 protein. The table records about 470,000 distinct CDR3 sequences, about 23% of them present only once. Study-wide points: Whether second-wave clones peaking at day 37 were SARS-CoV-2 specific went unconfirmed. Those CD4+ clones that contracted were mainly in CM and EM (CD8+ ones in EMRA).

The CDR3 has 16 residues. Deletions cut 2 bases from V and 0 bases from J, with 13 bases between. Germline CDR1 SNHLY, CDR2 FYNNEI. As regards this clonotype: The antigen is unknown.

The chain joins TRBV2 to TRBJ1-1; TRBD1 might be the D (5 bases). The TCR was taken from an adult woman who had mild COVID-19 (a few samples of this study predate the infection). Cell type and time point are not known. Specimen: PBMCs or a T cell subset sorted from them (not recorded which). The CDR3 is CASSEWAAGMNTEAFF. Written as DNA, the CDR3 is TGTGCCAGCAGTGAATGGGCGGCAGGGATGAACACTGAAGCTTTCTTT.